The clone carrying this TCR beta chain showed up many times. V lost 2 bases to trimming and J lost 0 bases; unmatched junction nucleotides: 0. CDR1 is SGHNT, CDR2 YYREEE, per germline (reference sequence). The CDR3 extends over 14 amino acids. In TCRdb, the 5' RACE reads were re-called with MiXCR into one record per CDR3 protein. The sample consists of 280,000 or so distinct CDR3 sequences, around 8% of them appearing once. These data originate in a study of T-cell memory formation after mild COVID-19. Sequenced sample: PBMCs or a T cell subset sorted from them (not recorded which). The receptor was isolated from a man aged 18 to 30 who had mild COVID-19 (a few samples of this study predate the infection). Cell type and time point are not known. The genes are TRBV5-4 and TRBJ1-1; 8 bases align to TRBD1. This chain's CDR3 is CASSLQGVNTEAFF. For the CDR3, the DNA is TGTGCCAGCAGCTTACAGGGGGTGAACACTGAAGCTTTCTTT.